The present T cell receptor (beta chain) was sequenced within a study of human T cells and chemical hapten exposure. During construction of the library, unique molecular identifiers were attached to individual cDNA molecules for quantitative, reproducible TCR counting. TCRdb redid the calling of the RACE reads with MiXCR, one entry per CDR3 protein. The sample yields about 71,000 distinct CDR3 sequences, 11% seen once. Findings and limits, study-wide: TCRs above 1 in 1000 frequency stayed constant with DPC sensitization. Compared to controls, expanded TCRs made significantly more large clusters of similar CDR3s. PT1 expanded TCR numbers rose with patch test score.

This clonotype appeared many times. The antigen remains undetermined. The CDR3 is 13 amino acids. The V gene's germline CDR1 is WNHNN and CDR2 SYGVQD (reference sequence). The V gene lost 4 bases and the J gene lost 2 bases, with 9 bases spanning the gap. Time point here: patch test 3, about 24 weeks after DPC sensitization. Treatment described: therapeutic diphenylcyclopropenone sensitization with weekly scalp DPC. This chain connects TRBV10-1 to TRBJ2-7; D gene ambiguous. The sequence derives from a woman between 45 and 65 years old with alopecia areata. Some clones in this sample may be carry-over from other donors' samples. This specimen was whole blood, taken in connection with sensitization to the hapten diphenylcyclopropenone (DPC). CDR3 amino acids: CASSGQPPYEQYF. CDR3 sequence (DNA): TGCGCCAGCAGTGGGCAGCCTCCCTACGAGCAGTACTTC.